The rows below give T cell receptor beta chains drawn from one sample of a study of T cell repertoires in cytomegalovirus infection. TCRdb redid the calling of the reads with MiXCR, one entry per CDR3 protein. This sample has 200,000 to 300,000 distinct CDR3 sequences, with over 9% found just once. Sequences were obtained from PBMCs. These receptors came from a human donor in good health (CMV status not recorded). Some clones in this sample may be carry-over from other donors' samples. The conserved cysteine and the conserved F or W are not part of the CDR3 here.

ASSPGLAGANEQF	TRBV7-2	TRBJ2-1	13
SVGARSLNEKLF	TRBV29-1	TRBJ1-4	12
ASSPMSARDYGYT	TRBV18	TRBJ1-2	13
SGLEDPGNTIY	TRBV20-1	TRBJ1-3	11
ASSLQVEGTQY	TRBV12-3/TRBV12-4	TRBJ2-3	11
SGQGASYEQY	TRBV20-1	TRBJ2-7	10
ASSPSRGHEQF	TRBV11-3	TRBJ2-1	11
ASSGGGSDTQY	TRBV7-9	TRBJ2-3	11
ASSFQGPNTGELF	TRBV7-6	TRBJ2-2	13
ASQPRASGNYEQY	TRBV19	TRBJ2-7	13
ASGRLSYEQY	TRBV7-9	TRBJ2-7	10
SVEVAASTNEKLF	TRBV29-1	TRBJ1-4	13
SAPSGNKAEAF	TRBV20-1	TRBJ1-1	11
ASSQRTSTDTQY	TRBV5-1	TRBJ2-3	12
ASSLASGVGEAF	TRBV5-6	TRBJ1-1	12
ASSQDAGGGETQY	TRBV4-3	TRBJ2-5	13
ASSPDDSNEQF	TRBV18	TRBJ2-1	11
ASSLEGSSNYGYT	TRBV5-5	TRBJ1-2	13
ASSLEGKAYEQY	TRBV5-1	TRBJ2-7	12
SALPGDLYNQPQH	TRBV20-1	TRBJ1-5	13
ASSSGVGETQY	TRBV7-2	TRBJ2-5	11
SAFPSGRIGEQF	TRBV20-1	TRBJ2-1	12
ASSPLELRDTEAF	TRBV18	TRBJ1-1	13
ASAVGAKHEQY	TRBV5-4	TRBJ2-7	11
ASTRAGNRHNSPLH	TRBV7-9	TRBJ1-6	14
ASSPPTGVNSPLH	TRBV7-2	TRBJ1-6	13
ASSYGQGAWETQY	TRBV6-5	TRBJ2-5	13
ASSQEASGRVWNEQF	TRBV4-3	TRBJ2-1	15
ASSISVGGTDTQY	TRBV19	TRBJ2-3	13
ASKYSGGNTIY	TRBV25-1	TRBJ1-3	11
ASSYSRGIEAF	TRBV6-2/TRBV6-3	TRBJ1-1	11
ASRDEREQY	TRBV28	TRBJ2-7	9